Listed below are T cell receptor beta chains from one sample, sequenced in a study of neurological immune-mediated disorders. Each CDR3 protein is one row after TCRdb ran MiXCR on the 5' RACE reads. Of 50,000 to 60,000 distinct CDR3 sequences listed, about 4.2% are singletons. Sequenced input: CD4+ T cells from blood. The receptors here all came from a middle-aged woman with multiple sclerosis. Both conserved end residues are part of each CDR3. A D gene is named only where the DNA matches it firmly. Clone size is not always given. Where it is, it says once, few, many or a class for expanded clones.

clone size: many; D gene: -; V gene: TRBV19; J gene: TRBJ2-1; CDR3 length: 16; CDR3 protein: CASSIEPGTLYNEQFF; CDR3 DNA: TGTGCCAGTAGTATAGAACCAGGGACCCTCTACAATGAGCAGTTCTTC
clone size: many; D gene: -; V gene: TRBV12-3/TRBV12-4; J gene: TRBJ1-1; CDR3 length: 15; CDR3 protein: CASSRHGGGTTEAFF; CDR3 DNA: TGTGCCAGCAGTCGCCATGGGGGGGGCACGACTGAAGCTTTCTTT
clone size: -; D gene: -; V gene: TRBV7-3; J gene: TRBJ1-6; CDR3 length: 18; CDR3 protein: CASSVWTASGTYNSPLHF; CDR3 DNA: TGTGCCAGCAGCGTGTGGACAGCCTCGGGCACCTATAATTCACCCCTCCACTTT
clone size: many; D gene: -; V gene: TRBV12-3/TRBV12-4; J gene: TRBJ1-5; CDR3 length: 12; CDR3 protein: CASSLSHQPQHF; CDR3 DNA: TGTGCCAGCAGTTTATCTCATCAGCCCCAGCATTTT
clone size: many; D gene: -; V gene: TRBV4-1; J gene: TRBJ1-2; CDR3 length: 15; CDR3 protein: CASSQDPNRDYGYTF; CDR3 DNA: TGCGCCAGCAGCCAAGATCCGAACAGGGACTATGGCTACACCTTC
clone size: many; D gene: -; V gene: TRBV7-2; J gene: TRBJ1-3; CDR3 length: 15; CDR3 protein: CASSISTLSGNTIYF; CDR3 DNA: TGTGCCAGCAGCATCTCCACACTTTCTGGAAACACCATATATTTT
clone size: many; D gene: -; V gene: TRBV5-1; J gene: TRBJ2-1; CDR3 length: 17; CDR3 protein: CASSSGGSGTGYDEQFF; CDR3 DNA: TGCGCCAGCAGCTCGGGAGGGAGTGGGACAGGGTACGATGAGCAGTTCTTC
clone size: many; D gene: -; V gene: TRBV10-3; J gene: TRBJ1-1; CDR3 length: 13; CDR3 protein: CAIRQRLDTEAFF; CDR3 DNA: TGTGCCATCAGACAGAGGTTAGACACTGAAGCTTTCTTT
clone size: many; D gene: -; V gene: TRBV6-6; J gene: TRBJ2-3; CDR3 length: 16; CDR3 protein: CASLGDFGGFTDTQYF; CDR3 DNA: TGTGCCAGCCTGGGCGATTTTGGGGGATTCACAGATACGCAGTATTTT
clone size: many; D gene: -; V gene: TRBV2; J gene: TRBJ2-6; CDR3 length: 16; CDR3 protein: CASSEKGPSGANVLTF; CDR3 DNA: TGTGCCAGCAGTGAGAAGGGTCCCTCTGGGGCCAACGTCCTGACTTTC
clone size: many; D gene: -; V gene: TRBV2; J gene: TRBJ1-1; CDR3 length: 14; CDR3 protein: CASNKARQTPEAFF; CDR3 DNA: TGTGCCAGCAATAAGGCTCGACAGACCCCTGAAGCTTTCTTT
clone size: many; D gene: -; V gene: TRBV5-8; J gene: TRBJ1-5; CDR3 length: 15; CDR3 protein: CASSFRGISNQPQHF; CDR3 DNA: TGTGCCAGCAGCTTCAGGGGTATTAGCAATCAGCCCCAGCATTTT
clone size: many; D gene: -; V gene: TRBV14; J gene: TRBJ2-5; CDR3 length: 16; CDR3 protein: CASSQVVRGGWETQYF; CDR3 DNA: TGTGCCAGCAGCCAAGTCGTGAGGGGGGGCTGGGAGACCCAGTACTTC
clone size: many; D gene: -; V gene: TRBV5-1; J gene: TRBJ2-7; CDR3 length: 16; CDR3 protein: CASSLAFLASSYEQYF; CDR3 DNA: TGCGCCAGCAGCTTGGCCTTCCTAGCGAGCTCCTACGAGCAGTACTTC
clone size: few; D gene: TRBD1; V gene: TRBV18; J gene: TRBJ2-7; CDR3 length: 15; CDR3 protein: CASSPGTGGWYEQYF; CDR3 DNA: TGTGCCAGCTCACCAGGGACAGGGGGATGGTACGAGCAGTACTTC
clone size: many; D gene: -; V gene: TRBV6-5; J gene: TRBJ2-2; CDR3 length: 13; CDR3 protein: CASARGTAGELFF; CDR3 DNA: TGTGCCAGCGCTCGGGGGACTGCGGGGGAGCTGTTTTTT
clone size: many; D gene: -; V gene: TRBV12-3/TRBV12-4; J gene: TRBJ2-7; CDR3 length: 13; CDR3 protein: CASRTGSSYEQYF; CDR3 DNA: TGTGCCAGCAGGACAGGCAGCTCCTACGAGCAGTACTTC
clone size: many; D gene: -; V gene: TRBV19; J gene: TRBJ1-1; CDR3 length: 13; CDR3 protein: CASSNKGNTEAFF; CDR3 DNA: TGTGCCAGTAGTAACAAGGGGAACACTGAAGCTTTCTTT
clone size: many; D gene: TRBD1; V gene: TRBV5-1; J gene: TRBJ1-2; CDR3 length: 15; CDR3 protein: CASSLPGQVPYGYTF; CDR3 DNA: TGCGCCAGCAGCCTGCCGGGACAGGTTCCGTATGGCTACACCTTC
clone size: many; D gene: -; V gene: TRBV7-9; J gene: TRBJ1-1; CDR3 length: 17; CDR3 protein: CASKGNKRRVGDTEAFF; CDR3 DNA: TGTGCCAGCAAGGGAAACAAGCGCAGGGTAGGCGACACTGAAGCTTTCTTT
clone size: many; D gene: -; V gene: TRBV5-6; J gene: TRBJ2-2; CDR3 length: 14; CDR3 protein: CASSLGPNTGELFF; CDR3 DNA: TGTGCCAGCAGCTTGGGCCCGAACACCGGGGAGCTGTTTTTT
clone size: many; D gene: -; V gene: TRBV12-3/TRBV12-4; J gene: TRBJ1-2; CDR3 length: 12; CDR3 protein: CASSLGNYGYTF; CDR3 DNA: TGTGCCAGCAGTTTGGGGAACTATGGCTACACCTTC
clone size: many; D gene: -; V gene: TRBV6-2/TRBV6-3; J gene: TRBJ2-7; CDR3 length: 15; CDR3 protein: CASTMMSRQTYEQYF; CDR3 DNA: TGTGCCAGCACGATGATGTCCCGGCAGACCTACGAGCAGTACTTC
clone size: many; D gene: -; V gene: TRBV29-1; J gene: TRBJ1-5; CDR3 length: 13; CDR3 protein: CSVRGERNQPQHF; CDR3 DNA: TGCAGCGTTCGAGGGGAGCGCAATCAGCCCCAGCATTTT
clone size: many; D gene: -; V gene: TRBV3-1; J gene: TRBJ1-3; CDR3 length: 13; CDR3 protein: CASTGLAGNTIYF; CDR3 DNA: TGTGCCAGCACAGGTCTCGCTGGAAACACCATATATTTT
clone size: -; D gene: -; V gene: TRBV2; J gene: TRBJ1-6; CDR3 length: 14; CDR3 protein: CASSVWVGNSPLHF; CDR3 DNA: TGTGCCAGCAGTGTGTGGGTAGGGAATTCACCCCTCCACTTT
clone size: many; D gene: -; V gene: TRBV5-1; J gene: TRBJ2-6; CDR3 length: 17; CDR3 protein: CASSLGDGRSGANVLTF; CDR3 DNA: TGCGCCAGCAGCTTGGGGGACGGCCGCTCTGGGGCCAACGTCCTGACTTTC
clone size: many; D gene: TRBD2; V gene: TRBV7-2; J gene: TRBJ2-1; CDR3 length: 16; CDR3 protein: CASSTRTSGGADEQFF; CDR3 DNA: TGTGCCAGCAGCACCCGGACTAGCGGGGGTGCGGATGAGCAGTTCTTC
clone size: many; D gene: TRBD2; V gene: TRBV14; J gene: TRBJ2-1; CDR3 length: 13; CDR3 protein: CASSRLLASQQFF; CDR3 DNA: TGTGCCAGCAGCCGGCTACTAGCGTCCCAGCAGTTCTTC
clone size: many; D gene: TRBD1; V gene: TRBV29-1; J gene: TRBJ1-1; CDR3 length: 15; CDR3 protein: CSVLGTGLGNTEAFF; CDR3 DNA: TGCAGCGTTCTCGGGACAGGTTTGGGGAACACTGAAGCTTTCTTT
clone size: many; D gene: TRBD2; V gene: TRBV6-2/TRBV6-3; J gene: TRBJ2-1; CDR3 length: 18; CDR3 protein: CATTASWGSGGRYNEQFF; CDR3 DNA: TGTGCCACCACCGCGTCCTGGGGGAGCGGGGGGCGTTACAATGAGCAGTTCTTC
clone size: many; D gene: -; V gene: TRBV6-5; J gene: TRBJ1-1; CDR3 length: 14; CDR3 protein: CASSYGRVNTEAFF; CDR3 DNA: TGTGCCAGCAGTTACGGCAGGGTGAACACTGAAGCTTTCTTT
clone size: -; D gene: -; V gene: TRBV4-2; J gene: TRBJ1-3; CDR3 length: 20; CDR3 protein: CASSQSPTGTFLSSGNTIYF; CDR3 DNA: TGTGCCAGCAGCCAATCACCTACAGGGACGTTCCTCAGCTCTGGAAACACCATATATTTT
clone size: many; D gene: -; V gene: TRBV11-2; J gene: TRBJ2-4; CDR3 length: 15; CDR3 protein: CASSLVLVAKNIQYF; CDR3 DNA: TGTGCCAGCAGCTTAGTATTAGTAGCCAAAAACATTCAGTACTTC